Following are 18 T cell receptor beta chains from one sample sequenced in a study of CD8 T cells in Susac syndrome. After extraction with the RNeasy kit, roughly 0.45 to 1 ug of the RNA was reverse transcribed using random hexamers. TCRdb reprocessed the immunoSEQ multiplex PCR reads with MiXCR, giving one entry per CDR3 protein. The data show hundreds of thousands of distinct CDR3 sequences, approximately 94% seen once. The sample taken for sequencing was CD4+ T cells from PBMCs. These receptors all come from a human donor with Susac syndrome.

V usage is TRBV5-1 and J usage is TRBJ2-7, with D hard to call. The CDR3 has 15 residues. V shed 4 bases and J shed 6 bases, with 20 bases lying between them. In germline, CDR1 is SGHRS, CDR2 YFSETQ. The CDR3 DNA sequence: TGCGCCAGCAGCGCCTCAGTGTCCTTGGGCCGCGAGCAGTACTTC. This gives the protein CASSASVSLGREQYF.

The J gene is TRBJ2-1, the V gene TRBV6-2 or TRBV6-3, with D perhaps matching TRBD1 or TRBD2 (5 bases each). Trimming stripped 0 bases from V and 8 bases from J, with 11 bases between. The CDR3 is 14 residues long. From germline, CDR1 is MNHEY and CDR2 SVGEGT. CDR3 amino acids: CASSYSGEPYEQFF. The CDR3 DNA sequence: TGTGCCAGCAGTTACTCGGGGGAGCCGTATGAGCAGTTCTTC.

The CDR3 nucleotides are TGTGCCAGCAGCCCACAGGGAAACATTCAGTACTTC. It codes for CASSPQGNIQYF. The V gene is TRBV5-6, the J gene TRBJ2-4; D is perhaps TRBD1 (6 bases). Germline V gene data show CDR1 as SGHDT and CDR2 as YYEEEE. The CDR3 has 12 residues. Trimming pared 4 bases from V and 6 bases from J, leaving 8 bases between.

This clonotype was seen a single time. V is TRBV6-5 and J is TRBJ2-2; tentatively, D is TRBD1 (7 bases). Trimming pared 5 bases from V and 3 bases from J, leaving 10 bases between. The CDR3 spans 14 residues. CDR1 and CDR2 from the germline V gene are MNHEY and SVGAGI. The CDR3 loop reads CASSRGTDTGELFF. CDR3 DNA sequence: TGTGCCAGCAGTCGGGGGACAGACACCGGGGAGCTGTTTTTT.

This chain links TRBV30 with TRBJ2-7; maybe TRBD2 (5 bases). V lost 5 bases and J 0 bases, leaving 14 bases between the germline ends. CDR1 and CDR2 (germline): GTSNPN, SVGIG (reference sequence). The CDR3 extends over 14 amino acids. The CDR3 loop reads CAWAVGLFSYEQYF. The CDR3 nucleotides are TGTGCCTGGGCCGTCGGACTCTTCTCCTACGAGCAGTACTTC.

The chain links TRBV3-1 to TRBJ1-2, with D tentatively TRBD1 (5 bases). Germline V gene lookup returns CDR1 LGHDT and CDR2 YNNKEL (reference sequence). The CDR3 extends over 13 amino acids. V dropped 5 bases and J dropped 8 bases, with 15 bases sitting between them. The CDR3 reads CASSTGLDSGYTF. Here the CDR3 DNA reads TGTGCCAGCAGCACGGGACTGGATTCGGGCTACACCTTC.

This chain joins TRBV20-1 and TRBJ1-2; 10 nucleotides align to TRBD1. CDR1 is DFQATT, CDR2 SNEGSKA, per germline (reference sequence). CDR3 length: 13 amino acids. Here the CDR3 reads CRPPGTGEGGYTF. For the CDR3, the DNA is TGCAGGCCCCCCGGGACAGGGGAAGGCGGCTACACCTTC.

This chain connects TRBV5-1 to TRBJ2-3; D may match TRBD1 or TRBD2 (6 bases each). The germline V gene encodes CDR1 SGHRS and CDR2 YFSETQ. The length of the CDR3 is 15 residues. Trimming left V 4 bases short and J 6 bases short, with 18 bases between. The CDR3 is CASSLRGGPEDTQYF. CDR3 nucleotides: TGCGCCAGCAGCCTGAGAGGGGGGCCCGAGGATACGCAGTATTTT.

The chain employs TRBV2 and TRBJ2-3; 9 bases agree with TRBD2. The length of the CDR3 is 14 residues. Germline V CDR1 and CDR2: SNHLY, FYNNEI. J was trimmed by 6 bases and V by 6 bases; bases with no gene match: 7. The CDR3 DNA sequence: TGTGCCAGCAGAAGAGTAGCGGGGGATGATACGCAGTATTTT. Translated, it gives CASRRVAGDDTQYF.

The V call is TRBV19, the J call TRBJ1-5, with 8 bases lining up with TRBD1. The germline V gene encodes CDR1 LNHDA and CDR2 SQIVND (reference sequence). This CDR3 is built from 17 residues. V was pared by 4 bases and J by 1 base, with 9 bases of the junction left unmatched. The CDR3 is CASSSRRQGWSNQPQHF. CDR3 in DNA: TGTGCCAGTAGTAGCCGACGACAGGGGTGGAGCAATCAGCCCCAGCATTTT.

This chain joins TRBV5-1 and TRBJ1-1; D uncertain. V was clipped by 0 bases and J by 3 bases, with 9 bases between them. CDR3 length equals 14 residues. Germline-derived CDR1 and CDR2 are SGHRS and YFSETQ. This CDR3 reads CASSLGSSDTEAFF. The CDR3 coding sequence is TGCGCCAGCAGCTTGGGCTCTTCTGACACTGAAGCTTTCTTT.

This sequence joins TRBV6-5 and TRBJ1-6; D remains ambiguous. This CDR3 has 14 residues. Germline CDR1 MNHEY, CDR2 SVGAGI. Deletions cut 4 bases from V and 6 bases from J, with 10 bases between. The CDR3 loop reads CASSFRHLNSPLHF. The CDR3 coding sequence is TGTGCCAGCAGTTTTAGACACCTTAATTCACCCCTCCACTTT.

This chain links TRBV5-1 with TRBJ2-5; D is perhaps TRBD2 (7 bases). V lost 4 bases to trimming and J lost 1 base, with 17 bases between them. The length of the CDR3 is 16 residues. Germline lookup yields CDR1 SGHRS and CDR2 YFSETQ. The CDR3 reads CASSPPRGAFQETQYF. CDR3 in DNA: TGCGCCAGCAGCCCTCCCCGGGGGGCCTTCCAAGAGACCCAGTACTTC.

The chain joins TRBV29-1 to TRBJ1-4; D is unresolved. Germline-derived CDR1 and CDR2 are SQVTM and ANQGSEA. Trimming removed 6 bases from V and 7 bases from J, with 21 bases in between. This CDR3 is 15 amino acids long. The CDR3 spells CSVARTALKSEKLFF. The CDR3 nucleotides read TGCAGCGTAGCCCGGACCGCCTTAAAGAGTGAAAAACTGTTTTTT. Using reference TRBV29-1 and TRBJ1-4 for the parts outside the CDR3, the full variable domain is SAVISQKPSRDICQRGTSLTIQCQVDSQVTMMFWYRQQPGQSLTLIATANQGSEATYESGFVIDKFPISRPNLTFSTLTVSNMSPEDSSIYLCSVARTALKSEKLFFGSGTQLSVL.

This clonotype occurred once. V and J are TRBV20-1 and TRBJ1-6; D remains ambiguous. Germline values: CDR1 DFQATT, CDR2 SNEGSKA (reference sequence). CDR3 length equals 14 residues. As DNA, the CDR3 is TGCAGCGTGGCGGGGTTCATACCGCATTCACCCCTCCACTTT. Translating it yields CSVAGFIPHSPLHF.

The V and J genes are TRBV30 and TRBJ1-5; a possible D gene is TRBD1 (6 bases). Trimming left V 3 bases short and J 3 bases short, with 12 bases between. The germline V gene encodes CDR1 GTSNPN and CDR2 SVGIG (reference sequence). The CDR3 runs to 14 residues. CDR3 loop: CAWREQGSNQPQHF. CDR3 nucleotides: TGTGCCTGGAGGGAACAGGGCTCCAATCAGCCCCAGCATTTT. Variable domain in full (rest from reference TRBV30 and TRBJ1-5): SQTIHQWPATLVQPVGSPLSLECTVEGTSNPNLYWYRQAAGRGLQLLFYSVGIGQISSEVPQNLSASRPQDRQFILSSKKLLLSDSGFYLCAWREQGSNQPQHFGDGTRLSIL.

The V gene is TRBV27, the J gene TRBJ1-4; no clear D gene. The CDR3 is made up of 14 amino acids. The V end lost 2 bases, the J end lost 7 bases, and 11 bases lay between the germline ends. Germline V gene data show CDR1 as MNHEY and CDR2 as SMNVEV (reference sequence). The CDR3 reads CASSLGRTGEKLFF. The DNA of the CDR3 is TGTGCCAGCAGTTTAGGTAGGACGGGTGAAAAACTGTTTTTT.

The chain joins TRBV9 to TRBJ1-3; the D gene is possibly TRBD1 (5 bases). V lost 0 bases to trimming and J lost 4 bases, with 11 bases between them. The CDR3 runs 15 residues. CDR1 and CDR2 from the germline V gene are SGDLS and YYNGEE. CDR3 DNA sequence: TGTGCCAGCAGCGTAGCGGGGACCGTGGGAAACACCATATATTTT. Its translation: CASSVAGTVGNTIYF.